These T cell receptor beta chains were read from a single sample in a study of blood T cell repertoires in COVID-19. The table came from immunoSEQ multiplex PCR; TCRdb's copy has only in-frame clones and leaves some out. Of approximately 90,000 clones in the sample, around 85% were seen once. Sequenced material: peripheral blood. Receptors originate from a man between 45 and 60 years old with acute or convalescent COVID-19. Both conserved end residues are part of each CDR3. Size values are once, few and many counts, or a class for expanded clones, and some rows have none.

CDR3 | size | V
CASPGLRCINNSPLHF | - | TRBV10-1
CASSLGQGNSNQPQHF | - | TRBV7-2
CASSAMEGNTEAFF | - | TRBV3-1/TRBV3-2
CASSPRLNNEQFF | - | TRBV5-1
CASSPRQDLYNEQFF | - | TRBV18
CASSQDLGNSGGEYGYTF | - | TRBV4-3
CASSVFESSGNTIYF | few | TRBV9
CATSKRQGANTGELFF | - | TRBV15
CASSLTGAGTEAFF | - | TRBV4-3
CASSLGDSYEQYF | - | TRBV18
CASSQDRRGTEAFF | - | TRBV14
CASSLQGVGYGYTF | - | TRBV7-2
CASSLAPGVRNTEAFF | - | TRBV5-1
CASSLEGGGNNEQFF | few | TRBV11-2
CASGLEGAMNTEAFF | - | TRBV12-5
CASRKSRKCERLGMGANYGYTF | - | TRBV23-1
CASSSGQPSQPQHF | - | TRBV6-2/TRBV6-3
CASSGGPDYGYTF | - | TRBV18
CASSLSAGVQPQHF | many | TRBV27
CASSQDARQGSYGYTF | - | TRBV4-3
CASSLSELPNYGYTF | - | TRBV5-6